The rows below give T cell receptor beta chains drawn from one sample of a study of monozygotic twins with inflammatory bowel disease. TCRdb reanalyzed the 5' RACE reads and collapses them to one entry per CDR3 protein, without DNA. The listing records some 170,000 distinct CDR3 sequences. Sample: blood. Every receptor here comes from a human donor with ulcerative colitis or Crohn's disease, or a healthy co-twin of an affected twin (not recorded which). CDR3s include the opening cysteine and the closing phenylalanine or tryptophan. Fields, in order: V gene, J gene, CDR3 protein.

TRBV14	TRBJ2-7	CASSQGGEQYF
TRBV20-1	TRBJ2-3	CSARGGVSDTQYF
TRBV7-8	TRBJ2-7	CASGPDTTYEQYF
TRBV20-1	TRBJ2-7	CSASRGDYEQYF
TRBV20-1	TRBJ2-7	CSAREAGAYEQYF
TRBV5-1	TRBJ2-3	CASSSAHIGQGGDTQYF
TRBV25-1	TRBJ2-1	CAISDLLAGEYNEQFF
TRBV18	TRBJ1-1	CASSRGENSEAFF
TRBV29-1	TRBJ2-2	CSDTGTGHTGELFF
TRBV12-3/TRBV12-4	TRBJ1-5	CASSLVWSENQPQHF
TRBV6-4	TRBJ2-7	CASSCPPLAGPGYEQYF
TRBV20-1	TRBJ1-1	CSAREGWGAAEAFF
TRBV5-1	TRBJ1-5	CASSLEGSNQPQHF
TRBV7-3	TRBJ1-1	CASTSDRNAEAFF
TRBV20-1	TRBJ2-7	CSARQGSYEQYF
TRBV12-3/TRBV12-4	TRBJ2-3	CASSFGTSGGPSTDTQYF
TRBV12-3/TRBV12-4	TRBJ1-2	CASSLGQGSYGYTF
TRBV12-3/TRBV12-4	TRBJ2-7	CASSPGQGDTYEQYF
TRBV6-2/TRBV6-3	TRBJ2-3	CASSYLDLENTDTQYF
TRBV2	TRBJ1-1	CASSDWPMNTEAFF
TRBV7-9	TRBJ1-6	CASSPGEGTATSPLHF
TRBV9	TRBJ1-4	CASSATTTNEKLFF
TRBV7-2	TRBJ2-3	CASSLVGGADTQYF
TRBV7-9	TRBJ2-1	CASSLNYEQFF
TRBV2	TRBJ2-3	CASSVGSSDTQYF
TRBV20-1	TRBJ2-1	CSAHAWGGGGYNEQFF
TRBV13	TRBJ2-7	CASSIRLAGAYEQYF
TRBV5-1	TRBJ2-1	CASSLDRGLSDEQFF